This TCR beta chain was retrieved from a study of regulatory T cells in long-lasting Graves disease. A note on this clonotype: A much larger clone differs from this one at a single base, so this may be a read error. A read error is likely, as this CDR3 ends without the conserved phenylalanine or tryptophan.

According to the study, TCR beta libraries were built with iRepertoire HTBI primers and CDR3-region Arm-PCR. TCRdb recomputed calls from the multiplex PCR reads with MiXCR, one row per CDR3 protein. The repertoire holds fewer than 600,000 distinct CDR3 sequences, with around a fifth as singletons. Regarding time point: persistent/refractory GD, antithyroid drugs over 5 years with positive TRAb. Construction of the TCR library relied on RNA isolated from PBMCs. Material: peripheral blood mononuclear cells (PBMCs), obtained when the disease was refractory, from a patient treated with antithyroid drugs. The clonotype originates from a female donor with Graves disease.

The CDR3 bases are TGTGCCAGCAGACCCAGGACTGTTGCCTACGAGCAGTACCTC. This sequence encodes CASRPRTVAYEQYL. The gene calls are TRBV28 and TRBJ2-7; D might be TRBD2 (5 bases). The CDR3 runs to 14 residues. Looked up from germline, CDR1 is MDHEN and CDR2 is SYDVKM. Deletions cut 6 bases from V and 2 bases from J, with 14 bases between.